The text below deals with one TCR beta chain. Its antigen is still unknown. The data derive from a study of T-cell memory formation after mild COVID-19. Study-wide background: Among the donors, TCR clusters were largely specific to each donor.

Overall study results and limits: For contracting clones, CD4+ ones sat mainly in CM and EM, CD8+ in EMRA. The second-wave clones peaking on day 37 were not confirmed as SARS-CoV-2-specific.

The germline V gene has CDR1 MNHEY and CDR2 SVGAGI. CDR3 length: 14 amino acids. V dropped 3 bases and J dropped 9; count of bases not matched to a gene: 9. TCRdb recomputed calls from the 5' RACE reads with MiXCR, one row per CDR3 protein. The sample yields around 530,000 distinct CDR3 sequences, less than 25% seen once. This receptor was identified in an adult woman who had mild COVID-19 (a few samples of this study predate the infection). Cell type and time point are not known. Input material: PBMCs or a T cell subset sorted from them (not recorded which). This chain connects TRBV6-5 to TRBJ2-5; 8 nucleotides match TRBD1. CDR3 sequence: CASSYLQGERAQYF. The CDR3 DNA reads TGTGCCAGCAGTTATCTACAGGGGGAGAGGGCCCAGTACTTC.